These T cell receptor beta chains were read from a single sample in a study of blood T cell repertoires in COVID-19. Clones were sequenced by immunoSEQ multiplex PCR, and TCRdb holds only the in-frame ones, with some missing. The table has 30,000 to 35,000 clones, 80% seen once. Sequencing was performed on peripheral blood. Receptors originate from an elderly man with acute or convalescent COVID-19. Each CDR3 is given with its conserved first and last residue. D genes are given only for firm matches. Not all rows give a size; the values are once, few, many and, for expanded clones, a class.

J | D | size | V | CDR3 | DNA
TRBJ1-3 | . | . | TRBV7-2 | CASSLEAGPGNTIYF | TGTGCCAGCAGCTTAGAGGCAGGCCCTGGAAACACCATATATTTT
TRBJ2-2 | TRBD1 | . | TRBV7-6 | CASSGGTGENTGELFF | TGTGCCAGCAGCGGGGGGACAGGGGAAAACACCGGGGAGCTGTTTTTT
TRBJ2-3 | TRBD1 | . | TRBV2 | CASAGGRADTQYF | TGTGCCAGCGCAGGGGGCCGCGCAGATACGCAGTATTTT
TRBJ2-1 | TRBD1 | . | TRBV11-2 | CASRPGGGAGNEQFF | TGTGCCAGCAGGCCAGGGGGCGGGGCGGGGAATGAGCAGTTCTTC
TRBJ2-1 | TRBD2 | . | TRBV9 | CASSVAGSGGPAEQFF | TGTGCCAGCAGCGTAGCGGGTAGCGGGGGCCCGGCGGAGCAGTTCTTC
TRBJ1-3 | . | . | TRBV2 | CASIQGAGNTIYF | TGTGCCAGCATCCAAGGGGCTGGAAACACCATATATTTT
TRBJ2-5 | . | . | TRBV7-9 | CASSLPLQVTQYF | TGTGCCAGCAGCTTACCTCTTCAGGTGACCCAGTACTTC
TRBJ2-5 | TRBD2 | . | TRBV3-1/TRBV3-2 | CASSHRTSGSEETQYF | TGTGCCAGCAGCCACAGGACTAGCGGGAGTGAGGAGACCCAGTACTTC
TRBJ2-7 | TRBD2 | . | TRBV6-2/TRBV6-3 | CASSLTSGRGFEQYF | TGTGCCAGCAGTCTCACTAGCGGGAGGGGATTTGAGCAGTACTTC
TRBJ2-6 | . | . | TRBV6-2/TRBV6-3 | CASSFPGDGANVLTF | TGTGCCAGCAGTTTCCCAGGGGATGGGGCCAACGTCCTGACTTTC
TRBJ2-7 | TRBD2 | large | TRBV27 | CASSFAGGEQYF | TGTGCCAGCAGTTTTGCGGGGGGCGAGCAGTACTTC
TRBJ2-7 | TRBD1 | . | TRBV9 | CASSGGDSYEQYF | TGTGCCAGCAGCGGAGGGGACAGCTACGAGCAGTACTTC
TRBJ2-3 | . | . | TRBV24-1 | CATSEGHQGDTQYF | TGTGCCACCAGTGAGGGCCACCAGGGAGATACGCAGTATTTT
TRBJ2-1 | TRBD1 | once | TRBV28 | CASTGTAYNEQFF | TGTGCCAGTACCGGGACAGCTTACAATGAGCAGTTCTTC
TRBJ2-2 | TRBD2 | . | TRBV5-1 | CASSLRLADTGELFF | TGCGCCAGCAGCTTGAGACTAGCGGATACCGGGGAGCTGTTTTTT
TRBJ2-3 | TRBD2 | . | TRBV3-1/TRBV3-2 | CASSQLGLAGGDTQYF | TGTGCCAGCAGCCAACTTGGACTAGCGGGGGGAGATACGCAGTATTTT
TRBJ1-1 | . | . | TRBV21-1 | CASSTRLAHIRTEAFF | TGTGCCAGCAGCACCCGCTTAGCACACATTCGCACTGAAGCTTTCTTT
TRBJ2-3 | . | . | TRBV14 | CASSQGRHTDTQYF | TGTGCCAGCAGCCAAGGGCGGCACACAGATACGCAGTATTTT
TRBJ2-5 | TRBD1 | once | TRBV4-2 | CASSQARDRAQTQYF | TGTGCCAGCAGCCAAGCGAGGGACAGGGCCCAGACCCAGTACTTC
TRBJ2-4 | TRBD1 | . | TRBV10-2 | CASQYEQGALAKNIQYF | TGCGCCAGCCAATACGAACAGGGGGCTTTAGCCAAAAACATTCAGTACTTC
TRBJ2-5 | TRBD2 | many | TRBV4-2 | CASSQGLSGLAGETQYF | TGTGCCAGCAGCCAAGGATTATCGGGACTAGCCGGAGAGACCCAGTACTTC
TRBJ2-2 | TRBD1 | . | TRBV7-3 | CASSRDRGGTGELFF | TGTGCCAGCAGTAGGGACAGGGGAGGCACCGGGGAGCTGTTTTTT
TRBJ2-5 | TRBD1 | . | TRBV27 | CASRKRSTGQGLRETQYF | TGTGCCAGCAGGAAGCGCTCAACGGGACAGGGTTTGCGAGAGACCCAGTACTTC
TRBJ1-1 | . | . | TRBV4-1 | CASSQDHLWGGKDTEAFF | TGCGCCAGCAGCCAAGACCATCTCTGGGGGGGAAAAGACACTGAAGCTTTCTTT
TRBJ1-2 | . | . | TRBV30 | CAWRPSGESRGYTF | TGTGCCTGGAGGCCCAGCGGGGAGTCACGCGGCTACACCTTC
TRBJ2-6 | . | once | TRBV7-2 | CASSLVSTTNSGANVLTF | TGTGCCAGCAGCTTAGTTTCCACTACAAACTCTGGGGCCAACGTCCTGACTTTC
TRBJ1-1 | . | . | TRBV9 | CASSRLGTEAFF | TGTGCCAGCAGCAGACTTGGAACTGAAGCTTTCTTT
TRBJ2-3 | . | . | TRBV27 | CASSLYRRPGFDTQYF | TGTGCCAGCAGTTTATACCGCCGGCCGGGATTCGATACGCAGTATTTT
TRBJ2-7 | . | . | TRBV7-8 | CASSLAARGTTYEQYF | TGTGCCAGCAGCTTAGCGGCTCGCGGGACCACCTACGAGCAGTACTTC
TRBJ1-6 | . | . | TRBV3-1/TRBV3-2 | CASSQAGVANSPLHF | TGTGCCAGCAGCCAAGCAGGGGTGGCGAATTCACCCCTCCACTTT
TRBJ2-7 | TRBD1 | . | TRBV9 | CASSTTGAYEQYF | TGTGCCAGCAGCACCACAGGGGCCTACGAGCAGTACTTC
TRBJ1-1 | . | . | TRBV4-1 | CASSRRLPPDPLNTEAFF | TGCGCCAGCAGCCGACGACTTCCCCCCGACCCTTTGAACACTGAAGCTTTCTTT
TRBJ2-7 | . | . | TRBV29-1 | CSVEATGREQYF | TGCAGCGTTGAAGCCACAGGGCGGGAGCAGTACTTC
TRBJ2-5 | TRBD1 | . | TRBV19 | CATSRDRAETQYF | TGTGCCACCTCCCGGGACAGGGCTGAGACCCAGTACTTC
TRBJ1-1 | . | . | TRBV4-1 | CASSQETANTEAFF | TGCGCCAGCAGCCAAGAAACAGCTAACACTGAAGCTTTCTTT
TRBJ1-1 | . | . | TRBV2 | CASSQNTEAFF | TGTGCCAGCAGTCAGAACACTGAAGCTTTCTTT
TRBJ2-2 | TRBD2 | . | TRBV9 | CASSNRLAGGLGTGELFF | TGTGCCAGCAGCAACCGACTAGCGGGAGGGCTGGGCACCGGGGAGCTGTTTTTT
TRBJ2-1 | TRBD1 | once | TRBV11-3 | CASSSGQDVYNEQFF | TGTGCCAGCAGCTCGGGACAGGACGTCTACAATGAGCAGTTCTTC
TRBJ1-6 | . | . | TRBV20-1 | CSASGGLNSPLHF | TGCAGTGCTAGTGGAGGGCTTAATTCACCCCTCCACTTT
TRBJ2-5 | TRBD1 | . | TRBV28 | CASRTGARTGHPPGYF | TGTGCCAGCAGGACTGGAGCTAGGACAGGACACCCCCCGGGGTACTTC
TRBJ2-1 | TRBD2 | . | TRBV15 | CATSRGLAGGPSNNEQFF | TGTGCCACCAGCAGAGGACTAGCGGGAGGGCCCTCTAACAATGAGCAGTTCTTC
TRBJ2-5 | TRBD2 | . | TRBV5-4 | CASSSQWGGVETQYF | TGTGCCAGCAGCTCCCAATGGGGGGGGGTGGAGACCCAGTACTTC
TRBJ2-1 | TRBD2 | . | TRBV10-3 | CAISGTGGSSSYNEQFF | TGTGCCATCAGTGGTACGGGAGGGAGCAGCTCCTACAATGAGCAGTTCTTC
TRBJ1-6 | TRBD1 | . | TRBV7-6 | CASSRTGGAGTVDSPLHF | TGTGCCAGCAGCCGCACTGGCGGCGCCGGGACAGTCGATTCACCCCTCCACTTT
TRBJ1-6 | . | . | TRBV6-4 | CASSARRIEQSRNSPLHF | TGTGCCAGCAGTGCCCGCAGAATAGAGCAATCGAGGAATTCACCCCTCCACTTT
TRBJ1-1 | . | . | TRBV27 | CASSSGGPNTEAFF | TGTGCCAGCAGTTCTGGTGGCCCGAACACTGAAGCTTTCTTT
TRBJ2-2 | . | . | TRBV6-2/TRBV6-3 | CASSYLQKNTGELFF | TGTGCCAGCAGTTACCTACAGAAAAACACCGGGGAGCTGTTTTTT
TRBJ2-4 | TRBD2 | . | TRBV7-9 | CASSLVEGRDIQYF | TGTGCCAGCAGCTTAGTAGAGGGGAGGGACATTCAGTACTTC
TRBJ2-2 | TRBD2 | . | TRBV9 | CASSVSGTSGSNTGELFF | TGTGCCAGCAGCGTCTCCGGGACTAGCGGTTCGAACACCGGGGAGCTGTTTTTT
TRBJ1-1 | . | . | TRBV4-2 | CASSQDWGRAFF | TGTGCCAGCAGCCAAGATTGGGGGCGAGCTTTCTTT
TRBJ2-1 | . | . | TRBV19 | CASSHQYNEQFF | TGTGCCAGTAGCCATCAGTACAATGAGCAGTTCTTC
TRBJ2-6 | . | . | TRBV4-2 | CASSQLGDSGANVLTF | TGTGCCAGCAGCCAACTAGGAGATTCTGGGGCCAACGTCCTGACTTTC
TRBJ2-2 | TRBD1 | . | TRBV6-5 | CASTLQGAGTGELFF | TGTGCCAGCACCCTACAGGGGGCGGGCACCGGGGAGCTGTTTTTT
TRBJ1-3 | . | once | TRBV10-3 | CAIRGGSLNSGNTIYF | TGTGCCATCAGGGGAGGGTCCCTCAACTCTGGAAACACCATATATTTT